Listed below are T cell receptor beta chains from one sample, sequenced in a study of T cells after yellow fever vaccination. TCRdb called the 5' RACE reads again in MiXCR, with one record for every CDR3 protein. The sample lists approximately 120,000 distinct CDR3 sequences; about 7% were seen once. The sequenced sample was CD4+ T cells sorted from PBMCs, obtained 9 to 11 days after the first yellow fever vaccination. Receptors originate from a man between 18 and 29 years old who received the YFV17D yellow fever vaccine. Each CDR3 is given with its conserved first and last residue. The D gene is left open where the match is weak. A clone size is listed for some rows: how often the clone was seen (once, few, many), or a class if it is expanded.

CDR3: CASSLDLAGATDTQYF; DNA: TGCGCCAGCAGCTTGGATCTAGCGGGGGCCACAGATACGCAGTATTTT; length: 16; D: TRBD2; V: TRBV5-1; size: many; J: TRBJ2-3
CDR3: CASSVGGGSSTDTQYF; DNA: TGTGCCAGCAGCGTAGGAGGAGGGTCTAGCACAGATACGCAGTATTTT; length: 16; D: -; V: TRBV13; size: many; J: TRBJ2-3
CDR3: CASSKGFQETQYF; DNA: TGTGCCAGCAGCAAGGGATTCCAAGAGACCCAGTACTTC; length: 13; D: -; V: TRBV5-4; size: few; J: TRBJ2-5
CDR3: CASSQAGAPPATQYF; DNA: TGCGCCAGCAGCCAAGCCGGGGCTCCTCCCGCTACGCAGTATTTT; length: 15; D: -; V: TRBV4-3; size: many; J: TRBJ2-3
CDR3: CSVEGGLTNYGYTF; DNA: TGCAGCGTTGAAGGCGGGCTAACTAACTATGGCTACACCTTC; length: 14; D: -; V: TRBV29-1; size: many; J: TRBJ1-2
CDR3: CASRRAGASHSYGYTF; DNA: TGTGCCAGCAGACGAGCAGGGGCCAGCCATTCCTATGGCTACACCTTC; length: 16; D: -; V: TRBV7-9; size: many; J: TRBJ1-2
CDR3: CASSPRQGVNQPQHF; DNA: TGTGCCAGCAGCCCCCGACAGGGGGTTAATCAGCCCCAGCATTTT; length: 15; D: TRBD1; V: TRBV12-3/TRBV12-4; size: many; J: TRBJ1-5
CDR3: CASSPALLGTAAYEQYF; DNA: TGTGCCAGCAGCCCCGCGCTATTGGGGACTGCAGCCTACGAGCAGTACTTC; length: 17; D: -; V: TRBV7-9; size: many; J: TRBJ2-7
CDR3: CASSYSNIFPYEQYF; DNA: TGTGCCAGCAGTTACTCGAACATTTTCCCCTACGAGCAGTACTTC; length: 15; D: -; V: TRBV6-2/TRBV6-3; size: many; J: TRBJ2-7
CDR3: CASSPWDIYGYTF; DNA: TGTGCCAGCAGCCCTTGGGACATCTATGGCTACACCTTC; length: 13; D: -; V: TRBV7-2; size: many; J: TRBJ1-2
CDR3: CASSAGGGETQYF; DNA: TGTGCCAGCAGTGCAGGGGGCGGAGAGACCCAGTACTTC; length: 13; D: TRBD1; V: TRBV9; size: many; J: TRBJ2-5
CDR3: CSARGGLSYNEQFF; DNA: TGCAGTGCAAGGGGGGGCTTATCCTACAATGAGCAGTTCTTC; length: 14; D: -; V: TRBV20-1; size: many; J: TRBJ2-1
CDR3: CANQRVGNTIYF; DNA: TGTGCCAACCAGAGAGTGGGAAACACCATATATTTT; length: 12; D: -; V: TRBV12-3/TRBV12-4; size: few; J: TRBJ1-3
CDR3: CASSASLRETYEQYF; DNA: TGTGCCAGCAGCGCGAGCCTCAGGGAGACCTACGAGCAGTACTTC; length: 15; D: -; V: TRBV7-2; size: few; J: TRBJ2-7
CDR3: CASRERGFGNQPQHF; DNA: TGTGCCAGCAGGGAAAGGGGGTTTGGCAATCAGCCCCAGCATTTT; length: 15; D: -; V: TRBV6-1; size: -; J: TRBJ1-5
CDR3: CASSSGQGAYNEQFF; DNA: TGTGCCAGCAGTTCCGGGCAGGGGGCCTACAATGAGCAGTTCTTC; length: 15; D: TRBD1; V: TRBV6-5; size: many; J: TRBJ2-1
CDR3: CASSLGGDRIGELFF; DNA: TGTGCCAGCAGTTTGGGGGGGGACAGGATCGGGGAGCTGTTTTTT; length: 15; D: -; V: TRBV12-3/TRBV12-4; size: many; J: TRBJ2-2
CDR3: CASTGYSQETQYF; DNA: TGTGCCAGCACTGGCTATTCCCAAGAGACCCAGTACTTC; length: 13; D: -; V: TRBV2; size: many; J: TRBJ2-5
CDR3: CASSLNLGNSPLHF; DNA: TGTGCCAGCAGTTTGAATCTGGGGAATTCACCCCTCCACTTT; length: 14; D: -; V: TRBV12-3/TRBV12-4; size: -; J: TRBJ1-6
CDR3: CASSRALNSNQPQHF; DNA: TGTGCCAGCAGCCGGGCCCTGAATAGCAATCAGCCCCAGCATTTT; length: 15; D: -; V: TRBV5-6; size: many; J: TRBJ1-5
CDR3: CATSDPRTSTDTQYF; DNA: TGTGCCACCAGTGATCCCAGGACTAGCACAGATACGCAGTATTTT; length: 15; D: -; V: TRBV24-1; size: many; J: TRBJ2-3
CDR3: CASSPQLDTGELFF; DNA: TGTGCCAGCAGCCCTCAGTTGGACACCGGGGAGCTGTTTTTT; length: 14; D: -; V: TRBV7-6; size: many; J: TRBJ2-2
CDR3: CASKLGRGINNTEAFF; DNA: TGTGCCAGCAAATTGGGACGGGGGATCAATAACACTGAAGCTTTCTTT; length: 16; D: -; V: TRBV10-3; size: few; J: TRBJ1-1
CDR3: CASSPGSSGNTIYF; DNA: TGTGCCAGCTCACCAGGGAGCTCTGGAAACACCATATATTTT; length: 14; D: -; V: TRBV18; size: many; J: TRBJ1-3
CDR3: CASNPEGRHEQFF; DNA: TGTGCCAGCAACCCGGAGGGGAGGCATGAGCAGTTCTTC; length: 13; D: -; V: TRBV4-2; size: many; J: TRBJ2-1
CDR3: CASSEVAVSYEQYF; DNA: TGTGCCAGCAGTGAAGTGGCGGTCTCCTACGAGCAGTACTTC; length: 14; D: -; V: TRBV2; size: -; J: TRBJ2-7
CDR3: CASSYSIGGPYGYTF; DNA: TGTGCCAGCAGTTACTCGATTGGGGGACCCTATGGCTACACCTTC; length: 15; D: -; V: TRBV6-2/TRBV6-3; size: many; J: TRBJ1-2
CDR3: CSVKSTGAGGYTF; DNA: TGCAGTGTAAAGAGTACCGGGGCCGGAGGCTACACCTTC; length: 13; D: -; V: TRBV20-1; size: many; J: TRBJ1-2
CDR3: CASSPPGQETQYF; DNA: TGTGCCAGCTCACCACCAGGACAAGAGACCCAGTACTTC; length: 13; D: -; V: TRBV18; size: many; J: TRBJ2-5
CDR3: CASSPQGAGGELFF; DNA: TGTGCCAGCAGCCCCCAGGGGGCCGGCGGGGAGCTGTTTTTT; length: 14; D: TRBD1; V: TRBV5-4; size: many; J: TRBJ2-2
CDR3: CASSLSPPPGQNSPLHF; DNA: TGTGCCAGCAGCCTTAGCCCCCCCCCGGGGCAAAATTCACCCCTCCACTTT; length: 17; D: -; V: TRBV3-1; size: many; J: TRBJ1-6
CDR3: CASSGYDEQFF; DNA: TGTGCCAGCAGCGGCTACGATGAGCAGTTCTTC; length: 11; D: -; V: TRBV7-9; size: many; J: TRBJ2-1
CDR3: CASGLSGRTEKLFF; DNA: TGTGCCAGCGGCCTCTCGGGGAGGACTGAAAAACTGTTTTTT; length: 14; D: -; V: TRBV7-9; size: many; J: TRBJ1-4
CDR3: CASSLRQGTYEQYF; DNA: TGTGCCAGCTCCCTCCGACAGGGGACCTACGAGCAGTACTTC; length: 14; D: TRBD1; V: TRBV12-3/TRBV12-4; size: many; J: TRBJ2-7
CDR3: CASSGGQETQYF; DNA: TGCGCCAGCAGCGGGGGCCAAGAGACCCAGTACTTC; length: 12; D: -; V: TRBV5-1; size: many; J: TRBJ2-5